This T cell receptor beta chain came from a study of PD-L1 blockade in urothelial cancer. Study summary: Male patients with bladder-origin urothelial cancer numbered about 90% of the roughly 29. Prior chemotherapy in patients spanned 0 to 3 regimens. Study-wide findings and caveats: When measured at 3 weeks, tumor-associated blood clones expanded more in durable-benefit patients.

Points on this clone: What it recognizes is unknown.

Germline V gives CDR1 SGHNT, CDR2 YYREEE (reference sequence). With V trimmed by 4 bases and J by 3 bases, 6 bases remained unmatched. This CDR3 is built from 14 residues. Profiling relied on immunoSEQ multiplex PCR, and the TCRdb table lists in-frame clones only, not all of them. The sample has roughly 20,000 clones; around 88% are singletons. The source was PBMCs, collected around atezolizumab (anti-PD-L1) treatment. This chain uses TRBV5-4 with TRBJ2-7; 8 bases are shared with TRBD1. This TCR was recovered from a man aged 45-65 years with urothelial cancer. The CDR3 region is CASSPTGDGYEQYF. CDR3 nucleotides: TGTGCCAGCAGCCCGACAGGGGACGGCTACGAGCAGTACTTC.